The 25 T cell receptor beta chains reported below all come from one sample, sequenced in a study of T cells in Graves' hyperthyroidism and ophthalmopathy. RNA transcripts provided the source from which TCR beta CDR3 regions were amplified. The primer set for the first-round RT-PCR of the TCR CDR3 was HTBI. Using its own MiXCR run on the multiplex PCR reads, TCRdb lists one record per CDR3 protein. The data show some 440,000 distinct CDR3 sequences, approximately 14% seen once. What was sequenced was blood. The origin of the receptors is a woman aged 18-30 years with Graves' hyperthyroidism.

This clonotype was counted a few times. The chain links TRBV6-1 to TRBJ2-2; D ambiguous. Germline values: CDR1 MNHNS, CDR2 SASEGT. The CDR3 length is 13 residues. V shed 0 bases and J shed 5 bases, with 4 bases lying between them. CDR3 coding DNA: TGTGCCAGCAGTGAAGCAGGAACCGGGGAGCTGTTTTTT. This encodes CASSEAGTGELFF.

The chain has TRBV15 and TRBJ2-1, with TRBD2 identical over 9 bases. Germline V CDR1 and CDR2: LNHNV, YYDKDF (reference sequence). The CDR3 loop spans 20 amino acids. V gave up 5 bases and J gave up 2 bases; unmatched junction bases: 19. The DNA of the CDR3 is TGTGCCACCAGCCTAGGAGGGTCAGGGGGTGGACTAGCGACCTACAATGAGCAGTTCTTC. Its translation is CATSLGGSGGGLATYNEQFF.

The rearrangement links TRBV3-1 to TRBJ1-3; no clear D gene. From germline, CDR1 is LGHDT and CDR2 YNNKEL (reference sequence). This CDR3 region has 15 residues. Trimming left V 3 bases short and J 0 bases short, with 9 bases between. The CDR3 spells CASSQFGNSGNTIYF. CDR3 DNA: TGTGCCAGCAGCCAGTTTGGCAACTCTGGAAACACCATATATTTT.

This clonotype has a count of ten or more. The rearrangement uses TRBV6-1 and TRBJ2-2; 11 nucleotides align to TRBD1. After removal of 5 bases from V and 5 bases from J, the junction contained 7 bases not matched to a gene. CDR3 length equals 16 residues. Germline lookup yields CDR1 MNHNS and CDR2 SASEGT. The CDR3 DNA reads TGTGCCAGCAGTCTGGACAGGGGGCCGAGGACCGGGGAGCTGTTTTTT. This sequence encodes CASSLDRGPRTGELFF.

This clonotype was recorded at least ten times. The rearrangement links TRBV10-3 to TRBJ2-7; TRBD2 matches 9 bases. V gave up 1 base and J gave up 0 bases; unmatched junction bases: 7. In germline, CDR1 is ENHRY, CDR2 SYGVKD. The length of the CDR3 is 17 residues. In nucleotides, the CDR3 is TGTGCCATCAGTGAGTTGGGCGGGGGGGAGAGCTCCTACGAGCAGTACTTC. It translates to CAISELGGGESSYEQYF.

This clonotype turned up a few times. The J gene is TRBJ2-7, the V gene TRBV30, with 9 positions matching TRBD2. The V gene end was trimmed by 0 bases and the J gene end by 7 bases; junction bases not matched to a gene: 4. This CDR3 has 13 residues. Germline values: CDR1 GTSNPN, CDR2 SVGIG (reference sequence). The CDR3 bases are TGTGCCTGGAGTGTGGGACTAGCAGGGGAGCAGTACTTC. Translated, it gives CAWSVGLAGEQYF.

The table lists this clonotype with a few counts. The CDR3 sequence is CASSLTRWVGEQFF. The CDR3 region has the DNA TGTGCCAGCAGTTTAACCCGTTGGGTGGGTGAGCAGTTCTTC. V gene TRBV27 combines with J gene TRBJ2-1; D unresolved. V was clipped by 2 bases and J by 9 bases, with 14 bases between them. This CDR3 spans 14 amino acids. Per germline, CDR1 MNHEY and CDR2 SMNVEV (reference sequence).

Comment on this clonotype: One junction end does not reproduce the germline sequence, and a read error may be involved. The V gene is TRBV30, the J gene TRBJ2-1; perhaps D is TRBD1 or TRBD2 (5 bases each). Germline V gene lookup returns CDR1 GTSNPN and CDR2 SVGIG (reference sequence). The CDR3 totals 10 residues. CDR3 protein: CAWGGDGILF. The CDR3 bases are TGTGCCTGGGGGGGTGACGGGATCCTCTTC. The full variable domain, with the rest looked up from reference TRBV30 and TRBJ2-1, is SQTIHQWPATLVQPVGSPLSLECTVEGTSNPNLYWYRQAAGRGLQLLFYSVGIGQISSEVPQNLSASRPQDRQFILSSKKLLLSDSGFYLCAWGGDGILFGPGTRLTVL.

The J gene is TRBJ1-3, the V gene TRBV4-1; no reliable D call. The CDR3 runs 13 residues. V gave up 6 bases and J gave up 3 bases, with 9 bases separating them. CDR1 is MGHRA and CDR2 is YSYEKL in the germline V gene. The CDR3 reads CASSRESGNTIYF. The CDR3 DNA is TGCGCCAGCAGTCGAGAGAGTGGAAACACCATATATTTT.

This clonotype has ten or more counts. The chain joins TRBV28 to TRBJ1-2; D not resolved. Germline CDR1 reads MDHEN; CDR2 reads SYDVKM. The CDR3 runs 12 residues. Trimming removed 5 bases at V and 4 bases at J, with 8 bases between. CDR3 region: CASSPTLYGYTF. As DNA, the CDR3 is TGTGCCAGCAGTCCCACCCTCTATGGCTACACCTTC.

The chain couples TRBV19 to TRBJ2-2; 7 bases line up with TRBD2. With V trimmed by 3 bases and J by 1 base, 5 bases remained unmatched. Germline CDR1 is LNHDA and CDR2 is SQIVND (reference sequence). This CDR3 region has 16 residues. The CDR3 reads CASSMSRGGNTGELFF. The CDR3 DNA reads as TGTGCCAGTAGTATGTCTCGCGGGGGGAACACCGGGGAGCTGTTTTTT.

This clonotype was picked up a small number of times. The CDR3 DNA reads as TGTGCCAGCAGCCCCGGGACAGGGGTAACCGGGGAGCTGTTTTTT. Residues: CASSPGTGVTGELFF. The chain has TRBV7-6 and TRBJ2-2, with 10 nucleotides matching TRBD1. The length of the CDR3 is 15 residues. Germline loops: CDR1 SGHVS, CDR2 FNYEAQ. J gave up 5 bases and V 5 bases, and 5 bases lay outside the gene matches.

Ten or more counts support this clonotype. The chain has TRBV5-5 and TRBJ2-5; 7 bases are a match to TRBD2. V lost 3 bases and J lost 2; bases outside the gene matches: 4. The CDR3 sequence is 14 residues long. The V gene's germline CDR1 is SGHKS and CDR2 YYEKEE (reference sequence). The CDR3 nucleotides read TGTGCCAGCAGCTCCACTAGCGAACAAGAGACCCAGTACTTC. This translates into CASSSTSEQETQYF.

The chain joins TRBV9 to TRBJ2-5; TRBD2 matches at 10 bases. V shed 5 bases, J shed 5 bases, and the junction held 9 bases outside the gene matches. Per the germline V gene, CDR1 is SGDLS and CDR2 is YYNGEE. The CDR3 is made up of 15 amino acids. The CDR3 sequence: CASSTQRGGRETQYF. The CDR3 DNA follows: TGTGCCAGCAGTACCCAGCGGGGGGGCAGGGAGACCCAGTACTTC.

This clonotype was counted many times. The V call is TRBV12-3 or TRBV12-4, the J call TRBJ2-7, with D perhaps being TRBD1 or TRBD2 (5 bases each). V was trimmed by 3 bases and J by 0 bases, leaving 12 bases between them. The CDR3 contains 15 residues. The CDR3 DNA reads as TGTGCCAGCAGTTTTAGGGCAGGGAGCTCCTACGAGCAGTACTTC. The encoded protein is CASSFRAGSSYEQYF.

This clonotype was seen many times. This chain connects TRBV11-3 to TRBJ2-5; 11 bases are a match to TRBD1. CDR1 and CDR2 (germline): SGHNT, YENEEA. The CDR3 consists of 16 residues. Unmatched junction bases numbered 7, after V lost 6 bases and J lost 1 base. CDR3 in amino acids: CASSQRTGGPQETQYF. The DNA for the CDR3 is TGTGCCAGCAGTCAACGGACAGGGGGCCCCCAAGAGACCCAGTACTTC.

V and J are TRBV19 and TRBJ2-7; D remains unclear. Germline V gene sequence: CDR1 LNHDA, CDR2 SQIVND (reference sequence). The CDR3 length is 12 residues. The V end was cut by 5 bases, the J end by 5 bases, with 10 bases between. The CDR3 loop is CASSVGRDEQYF. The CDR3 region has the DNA TGTGCCAGTAGTGTAGGACGAGACGAGCAGTACTTC.

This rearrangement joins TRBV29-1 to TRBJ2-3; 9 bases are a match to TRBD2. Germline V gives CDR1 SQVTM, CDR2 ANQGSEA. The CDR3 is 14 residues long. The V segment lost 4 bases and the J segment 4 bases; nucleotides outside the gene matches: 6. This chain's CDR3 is CSVAGTSNADTQYF. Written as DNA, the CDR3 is TGCAGCGTTGCCGGGACTAGCAACGCAGATACGCAGTATTTT.

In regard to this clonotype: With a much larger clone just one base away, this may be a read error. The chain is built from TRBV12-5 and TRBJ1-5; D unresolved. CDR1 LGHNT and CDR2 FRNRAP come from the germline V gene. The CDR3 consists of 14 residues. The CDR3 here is CASGPQEGNQPQRF. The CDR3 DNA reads TGTGCTAGTGGTCCCCAGGAGGGCAATCAGCCCCAGCGTTTT. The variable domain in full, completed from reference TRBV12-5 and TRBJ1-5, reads DARVTQTPRHKVTEMGQEVTMRCQPILGHNTVFWYRQTMMQGLELLAYFRNRAPLDDSGMPKDRFSAEMPDATLATLKIQPSEPRDSAVYFCASGPQEGNQPQRFGDGTRLSIL.

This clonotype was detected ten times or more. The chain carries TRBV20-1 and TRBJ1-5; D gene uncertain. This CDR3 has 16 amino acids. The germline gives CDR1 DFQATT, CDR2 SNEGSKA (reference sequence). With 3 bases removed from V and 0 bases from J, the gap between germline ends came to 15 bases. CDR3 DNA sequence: TGCAGTGCTAGTTGGCAGCAGGAACTTAGCAATCAGCCCCAGCATTTT. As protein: CSASWQQELSNQPQHF.

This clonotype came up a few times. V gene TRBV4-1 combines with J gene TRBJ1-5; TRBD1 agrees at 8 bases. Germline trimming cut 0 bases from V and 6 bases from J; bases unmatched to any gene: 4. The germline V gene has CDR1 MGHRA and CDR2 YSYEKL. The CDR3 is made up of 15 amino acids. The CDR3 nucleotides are TGCGCCAGCAGCCAAGATCAGGGGGCAAGTCAGCCCCAGCATTTT. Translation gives CASSQDQGASQPQHF.

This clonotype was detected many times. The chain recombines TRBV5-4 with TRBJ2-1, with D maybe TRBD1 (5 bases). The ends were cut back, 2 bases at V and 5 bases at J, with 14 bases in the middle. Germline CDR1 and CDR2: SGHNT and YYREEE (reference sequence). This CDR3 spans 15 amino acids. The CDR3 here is CASSFFRVGNNEQFF. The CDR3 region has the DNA TGTGCCAGCAGCTTCTTCAGGGTGGGGAACAATGAGCAGTTCTTC.

CDR3 DNA: TGTGCCAGCAGCAATCGGGGGCGCTCCTACAATGAGCAGTTCTTC. Amino acid sequence: CASSNRGRSYNEQFF. The chain combines TRBV12-3 or TRBV12-4 with TRBJ2-1, with D possibly being TRBD1 or TRBD2 (6 bases each). The V end lost 6 bases, the J end lost 0 bases, and 12 bases lay between the germline ends. This CDR3 spans 15 amino acids.

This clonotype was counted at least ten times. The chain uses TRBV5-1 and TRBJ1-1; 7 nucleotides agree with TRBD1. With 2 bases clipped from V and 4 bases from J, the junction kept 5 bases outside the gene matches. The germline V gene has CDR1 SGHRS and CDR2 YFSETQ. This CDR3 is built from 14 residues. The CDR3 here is CASSLDRAPTEAFF. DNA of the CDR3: TGCGCCAGCAGCTTAGACAGGGCGCCCACTGAAGCTTTCTTT.

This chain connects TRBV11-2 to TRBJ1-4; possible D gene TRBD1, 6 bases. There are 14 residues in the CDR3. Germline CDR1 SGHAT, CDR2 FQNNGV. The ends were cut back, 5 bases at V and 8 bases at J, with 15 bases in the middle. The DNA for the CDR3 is TGTGCCAGCAGCACAGGGTTTGAGGGAGAAAAACTGTTTTTT. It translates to CASSTGFEGEKLFF. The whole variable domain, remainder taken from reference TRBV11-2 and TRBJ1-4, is EAGVAQSPRYKIIEKRQSVAFWCNPISGHATLYWYQQILGQGPKLLIQFQNNGVVDDSQLPKDRFSAERLKGVDSTLKIQPAKLEDSAVYLCASSTGFEGEKLFFGSGTQLSVL.